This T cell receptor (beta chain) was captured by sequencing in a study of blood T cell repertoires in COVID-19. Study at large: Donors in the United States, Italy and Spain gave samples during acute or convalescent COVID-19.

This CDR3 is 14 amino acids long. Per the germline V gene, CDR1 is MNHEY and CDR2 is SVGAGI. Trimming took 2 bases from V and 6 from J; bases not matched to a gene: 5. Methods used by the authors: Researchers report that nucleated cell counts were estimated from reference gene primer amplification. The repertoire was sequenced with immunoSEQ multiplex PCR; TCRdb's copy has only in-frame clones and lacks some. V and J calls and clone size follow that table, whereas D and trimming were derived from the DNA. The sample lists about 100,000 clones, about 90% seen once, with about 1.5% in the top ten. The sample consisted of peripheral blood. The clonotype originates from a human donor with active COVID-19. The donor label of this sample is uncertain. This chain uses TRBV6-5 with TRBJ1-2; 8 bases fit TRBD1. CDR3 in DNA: TGTGCCAGCAGTTACCCGGACAGGGCGGATGGCTACACCTTC. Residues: CASSYPDRADGYTF.